This section outlines one T cell receptor beta chain sequence together with its context. The DNA is left out, because the CDR3 cannot be placed on it with certainty; the CDR3 is given as TCRdb lists it. The entry originates in a study of molecular identifiers for immune sequencing clone quantification. The CDR3 spans 14 amino acids, including both terminal residues. The germline V gene has CDR1 SGDLS and CDR2 YYNGEE. MiXCR, run by TCRdb on the PCR reads, gives a single entry per CDR3 protein. The sample consists of approximately 550,000 distinct CDR3 sequences, roughly 25% of them appearing once. The sequencing sample was made of naive CD8+ T cells from blood, with Jurkat cell RNA spiked in. Noted subset: FACS-sorted CD8+CD4-CCR7+CD45RA+ naive T cells. V usage is TRBV9 and J usage is TRBJ2-2; TRBD1, as called in the table, went unchecked against the DNA. The clonotype originates from a human donor in good health. Some libraries in this study had Jurkat cell RNA spiked in. The CDR3 sequence: CASSVGGGTRELSF.